This T cell receptor beta chain comes out of a study of T cell responses to AZD1222 COVID-19 vaccine. Broader study findings: Repertoire sampling occurred only after the peak T cell response.

Assay: immunoSEQ multiplex PCR; the TCRdb copy retains only in-frame clones and omits some. The data contain some 200,000 clones, roughly 94% of them singletons. Turning to this clone: Its antigen is unknown.

The clonotype comes from an adult who received the MenACWY meningococcal vaccine as a control. This sample comprised peripheral blood, obtained 28 days after the second dose of the MenACWY control vaccine.

CDR3 region: CASSRQEGTEAFF. The CDR3 nucleotides read TGTGCCAGCAGCCGTCAAGAGGGGACTGAAGCTTTCTTT. The V call is TRBV3-1 (or the pseudogene TRBV3-2), the J call TRBJ1-1; tentatively, D is TRBD1 (5 bases). The CDR3 extends over 13 amino acids. Germline CDR1 is LGHDT and CDR2 is YNNKEL (reference sequence). Trimming took off 4 bases at V and 5 bases at J, with 11 bases between the two ends.